One and the same sample provided the 13 T cell receptor beta chains below, sequenced in a study of blood T cell repertoires in COVID-19 (dated by TCRdb to the early 2020s). Libraries were constructed by the immunoSEQ multiplex PCR assay. In its TCRdb copy, this immuneACCESS table keeps in-frame sequences only and misses some clones. Where compared with another copy, unresolved V genes explain less than half of these, and the others have no known cause. The sample has over 120,000 clones on record, about 80% of them singletons. The ten biggest clones cover around 5.5% of the sample. Sequenced material: PBMCs or T cells enriched from blood (not recorded which). These receptors were taken from a woman aged 45-60 years who had recovered from COVID-19.

The chain recombines TRBV5-1 with TRBJ2-6, with 8 positions matching TRBD2. The germline CDR1 and CDR2 sequences are SGHRS and YFSETQ. Unmatched junction bases numbered 6, after V lost 0 bases and J lost 1 base. The CDR3 has 18 amino acids. The CDR3 here is CASSLVGGLGSGANVLTF. In DNA form, the CDR3 reads TGCGCCAGCAGCTTGGTGGGGGGACTAGGGTCTGGGGCCAACGTCCTGACTTTC.

This clone was counted a few times. The V and J genes are TRBV5-1 and TRBJ2-7; 7 positions agree with TRBD1. Germline V lookup: CDR1 SGHRS, CDR2 YFSETQ. Unmatched junction bases numbered 8, after V lost 4 bases and J lost 1 base. The CDR3 covers 15 residues. The DNA for the CDR3 is TGCGCCAGCAGCGTGACAGGGATGCGATCCTACGAGCAGTACTTC. It is translated as CASSVTGMRSYEQYF.

V usage is TRBV27 and J usage is TRBJ2-1; 8 bases line up with TRBD2. The CDR3 is 15 amino acids. Germline CDR1 reads MNHEY; CDR2 reads SMNVEV (reference sequence). Unmatched junction bases numbered 8, after V lost 7 bases and J lost 3 bases. For the CDR3, the DNA is TGTGCCAGCAATTCACTAGCGGCGAACTACAATGAGCAGTTCTTC. It translates to CASNSLAANYNEQFF.

The chain has TRBV10-3 and TRBJ2-5; D unclear. Trimming shortened V by 2 bases and J by 1 base, and 5 bases separated the two germline ends. CDR1 is ENHRY and CDR2 is SYGVKD in the germline V gene. The length of the CDR3 is 13 residues. The CDR3 here is CAISETAQETQYF. The CDR3 DNA sequence: TGTGCCATCAGTGAGACAGCCCAAGAGACCCAGTACTTC.

The gene calls are TRBV6-5 and TRBJ1-2; TRBD1 is a possible D gene (5 bases). The CDR3 has 14 amino acids. Germline V gene lookup returns CDR1 MNHEY and CDR2 SVGAGI. The ends were cut back, 4 bases at V and 6 bases at J, with 15 bases in the middle. The CDR3 DNA reads as TGTGCCAGCAGTTCGGTAGGGGCGCTGGATGGCTACACCTTC. Residues: CASSSVGALDGYTF.

The chain has TRBV9 and TRBJ2-1; D is ambiguous. The CDR3 is 15 residues long. Trimming removed 0 bases from V and 9 bases from J, with 16 bases in between. Germline assignment: CDR1 SGDLS and CDR2 YYNGEE. In nucleotides, the CDR3 is TGTGCCAGCAGCGTAGCAGGAATGTTTGGTGGTGAGCAGTTCTTC. Translating gives CASSVAGMFGGEQFF. Full variable domain (missing parts from reference TRBV9 and TRBJ2-1): DSGVTQTPKHLITATGQRVTLRCSPRSGDLSVYWYQQSLDQGLQFLIQYYNGEERAKGNILERFSAQQFPDLHSELNLSSLELGDSALYFCASSVAGMFGGEQFFGPGTRLTVL.

This sequence joins TRBV9 and TRBJ2-7, with no clear D. Germline CDR1 and CDR2: SGDLS and YYNGEE. V was cut by 0 bases and J by 2 bases, with 9 bases left in between. The CDR3 sequence is 14 residues long. The CDR3 protein is CASSVGHRTYEQYF. In nucleotides, the CDR3 is TGTGCCAGCAGCGTAGGACACAGAACCTACGAGCAGTACTTC.

This rearrangement joins TRBV28 to TRBJ1-2; unclear D gene. Germline loops: CDR1 MDHEN, CDR2 SYDVKM. The V end lost 3 bases, the J end lost 2 bases, and 4 bases lay between the germline ends. The CDR3 covers 12 residues. CDR3 amino acids: CASSFVNYGYTF. CDR3 coding DNA: TGTGCCAGCAGTTTCGTGAACTATGGCTACACCTTC.

This clone was recorded a few times. The rearrangement joins TRBV3-1 (or the pseudogene TRBV3-2) to TRBJ1-5; D is perhaps TRBD1 (6 bases). V lost 4 bases and J 5 bases, leaving 12 bases between the germline ends. The CDR3 totals 14 residues. The V gene's germline CDR1 is LGHDT and CDR2 YNNKEL (reference sequence). Here the CDR3 reads CASSRQGGDQPQHF. The CDR3 nucleotides read TGTGCCAGCAGCCGTCAAGGGGGGGATCAGCCCCAGCATTTT.

V gene TRBV10-3 combines with J gene TRBJ1-4, with 10 bases matching TRBD1. V dropped 8 bases and J dropped 12; count of bases not matched to a gene: 6. In germline, CDR1 is ENHRY, CDR2 SYGVKD. The CDR3 loop spans 12 amino acids. DNA for the CDR3: TGTGCCATCGCGAGGACAGGGGGAGAACTGTTTTTT. This encodes CAIARTGGELFF.

The count of this clone is one. The genes are TRBV15 and TRBJ2-6; no definite D call. The CDR3 is 15 residues long. V was shortened by 0 bases and J by 4 bases, with 7 bases between the two germline ends. Germline lookup yields CDR1 LNHNV and CDR2 YYDKDF (reference sequence). CDR3 coding DNA: TGTGCCACCAGCAGAGACCAGGCAGGGGCCAACGTCCTGACTTTC. This gives the protein CATSRDQAGANVLTF.

About this clone itself: Other DNA sequences in the sample encode the same CDR3. The chain employs TRBV14 and TRBJ1-1; maybe TRBD1 (5 bases). The germline gives CDR1 SGHDN, CDR2 FVKESK. CDR3 length: 13 residues. V gave up 4 bases and J gave up 4 bases, with 10 bases separating them. The CDR3 spells CASSPSGGTEAFF. CDR3 coding DNA: TGTGCCAGCAGCCCCTCGGGGGGCACTGAAGCTTTCTTT.

This rearrangement joins TRBV3-1 (or the pseudogene TRBV3-2) to TRBJ2-5, with D tentatively TRBD1 (6 bases). This CDR3 is 17 amino acids long. V was shortened by 0 bases and J by 5 bases, with 19 bases between the two germline ends. Germline V gene lookup returns CDR1 LGHDT and CDR2 YNNKEL (reference sequence). Written as DNA, the CDR3 is TGTGCCAGCAGCCAAGATCATCCACAGGGAGAGGCGGAGACCCAGTACTTC. Protein: CASSQDHPQGEAETQYF.